This record covers a single TCR beta chain. Its antigen is not identified. The data originate from a study of siplizumab effects on memory and regulatory T cells. Study-wide results and limits: Siplizumab produced a significant reduction in alloreactive sequences that were traceable to unstimulated CD4+ memory cells. Suppressive function of proliferating Tregs from siplizumab cultures was not confirmed.

Germline assignment: CDR1 LNHDA and CDR2 SQIVND (reference sequence). This CDR3 comprises 14 residues. The J segment lost 6 bases and the V segment lost 4 bases, leaving 5 bases of the junction unmatched. Profiling relied on immunoSEQ multiplex PCR, and the TCRdb table lists in-frame clones only, not all of them. The data contain some 100,000 clones, 92% of them singletons. The sequence derives from a human donor in good health. The chain carries TRBV19 and TRBJ2-3, with 9 positions matching TRBD1. What was sequenced was Tregs sorted from blood. The CDR3 bases are TGTGCCAGTAGTAGGACAGGGGCCCAGGATACGCAGTATTTT. Encoded protein: CASSRTGAQDTQYF.